Listed below are T cell receptor beta chains from one sample, sequenced in a study of cytomegalovirus exposure and HLA in healthy donors. Some clones are missing from TCRdb's copy, which holds only in-frame ones; the method was immunoSEQ multiplex PCR. Among 50,000 to 60,000 clones listed, over 70% were seen once. The specimen sequenced was PBMCs. These TCRs come from a man between 18 and 35 years old in good health and CMV-seronegative. Each CDR3 is given with its conserved first and last residue. Each record gives: CDR3 protein, CDR3 DNA, D gene, clone size, V gene, J gene. A D gene is named only where the DNA matches it firmly. A clone size is listed for some rows: how often the clone was seen (once, few, many), or a class if it is expanded.

CDR3 protein: CASSFTQDTEAFF
CDR3 DNA: TGTGCCAGCAGCTTCACCCAGGACACTGAAGCTTTCTTT
D gene: -
clone size: -
V gene: TRBV5-4
J gene: TRBJ1-1

CDR3 protein: CSASRATEAFF
CDR3 DNA: TGCAGTGCTAGCAGGGCCACTGAAGCTTTCTTT
D gene: -
clone size: -
V gene: TRBV20-1
J gene: TRBJ1-1

CDR3 protein: CASRPGAGGHEKLFF
CDR3 DNA: TGTGCCAGCCGCCCCGGGGCAGGGGGCCATGAAAAACTGTTTTTT
D gene: TRBD1
clone size: once
V gene: TRBV27
J gene: TRBJ1-4

CDR3 protein: CASSPVRSGSSYEQYF
CDR3 DNA: TGTGCCAGCTCACCAGTTCGGTCAGGGTCCTCCTACGAGCAGTACTTC
D gene: -
clone size: -
V gene: TRBV18
J gene: TRBJ2-7

CDR3 protein: CASSEMLAGIDNEQFF
CDR3 DNA: TGTGCCAGCAGTGAAATGCTAGCGGGTATTGACAATGAGCAGTTCTTC
D gene: TRBD2
clone size: -
V gene: TRBV2
J gene: TRBJ2-1

CDR3 protein: CASSWGTSGTGELFF
CDR3 DNA: TGCGCCAGCAGCTGGGGGACTAGCGGAACCGGGGAGCTGTTTTTT
D gene: TRBD2
clone size: -
V gene: TRBV5-1
J gene: TRBJ2-2

CDR3 protein: CASSLGRISYEQYF
CDR3 DNA: TGTGCCAGCAGCTTGGGGCGGATCTCCTACGAGCAGTACTTC
D gene: -
clone size: -
V gene: TRBV5-6
J gene: TRBJ2-7

CDR3 protein: CASSHLGGQGSYEQYF
CDR3 DNA: TGCGCCAGCAGCCACCTAGGGGGCCAAGGCTCCTACGAGCAGTACTTC
D gene: TRBD1
clone size: -
V gene: TRBV4-3
J gene: TRBJ2-7

CDR3 protein: CSVDAGNYGYTF
CDR3 DNA: TGCAGCGTTGATGCAGGGAACTATGGCTACACCTTC
D gene: -
clone size: -
V gene: TRBV29-1
J gene: TRBJ1-2

CDR3 protein: CASSKAGLAKNEQYF
CDR3 DNA: TGTGCCAGCAGCAAAGCGGGGCTAGCGAAGAACGAGCAGTACTTC
D gene: TRBD2
clone size: few
V gene: TRBV7-9
J gene: TRBJ2-7

CDR3 protein: CASSTSAYNEQFF
CDR3 DNA: TGTGCCAGCAGTACCAGCGCCTACAATGAGCAGTTCTTC
D gene: -
clone size: -
V gene: TRBV6-6
J gene: TRBJ2-1

CDR3 protein: CASSPTWEDTGELFF
CDR3 DNA: TGTGCCAGCAGTCCAACCTGGGAGGACACCGGGGAGCTGTTTTTT
D gene: -
clone size: few
V gene: TRBV27
J gene: TRBJ2-2

CDR3 protein: CASSSRTDSPYEQYF
CDR3 DNA: TGTGCCAGCAGCTCTCGGACAGACTCCCCCTACGAGCAGTACTTC
D gene: -
clone size: -
V gene: TRBV7-9
J gene: TRBJ2-7

CDR3 protein: CARPPTGVAEAFF
CDR3 DNA: TGTGCCAGACCACCTACAGGGGTCGCTGAAGCTTTCTTT
D gene: TRBD1
clone size: -
V gene: TRBV6-4
J gene: TRBJ1-1

CDR3 protein: CASSQPRDSLYGQYF
CDR3 DNA: TGCGCCAGCAGCCAACCCCGGGACTCCCTTTACGGGCAGTACTTC
D gene: -
clone size: -
V gene: TRBV4-1
J gene: TRBJ2-7

CDR3 protein: CASHRAPQPQHF
CDR3 DNA: TGTGCCAGCCACAGGGCCCCGCAGCCCCAGCATTTT
D gene: -
clone size: -
V gene: TRBV28
J gene: TRBJ1-5

CDR3 protein: CASKVAGQETQYF
CDR3 DNA: TGTGCCAGTAAGGTGGCAGGCCAAGAGACCCAGTACTTC
D gene: -
clone size: once
V gene: TRBV19
J gene: TRBJ2-5

CDR3 protein: CASSVGDRVGEQYF
CDR3 DNA: TGTGCCAGCAGCGTAGGAGACAGGGTCGGCGAGCAGTACTTC
D gene: TRBD1
clone size: -
V gene: TRBV9
J gene: TRBJ2-7

CDR3 protein: CASSLRVAGSNQPQHF
CDR3 DNA: TGTGCCAGCAGCTTGAGAGTTGCGGGGAGCAATCAGCCCCAGCATTTT
D gene: -
clone size: many
V gene: TRBV5-6
J gene: TRBJ1-5

CDR3 protein: CASSQVGQETQYF
CDR3 DNA: TGCGCCAGCAGCCAAGTCGGGCAAGAGACCCAGTACTTC
D gene: -
clone size: -
V gene: TRBV4-3
J gene: TRBJ2-5

CDR3 protein: CASRKTGGRNTEAFF
CDR3 DNA: TGTGCCAGCAGAAAGACAGGGGGGCGAAACACTGAAGCTTTCTTT
D gene: TRBD1
clone size: -
V gene: TRBV6-5
J gene: TRBJ1-1

CDR3 protein: CASSWGTGDTGELFF
CDR3 DNA: TGTGCCAGCAGCTGGGGGACAGGGGACACCGGGGAGCTGTTTTTT
D gene: TRBD1
clone size: few
V gene: TRBV7-7
J gene: TRBJ2-2

CDR3 protein: CASSKDWRATDTQYF
CDR3 DNA: TGTGCCAGCAGCAAGGACTGGCGGGCCACAGATACGCAGTATTTT
D gene: -
clone size: -
V gene: TRBV5-6
J gene: TRBJ2-3

CDR3 protein: CATSISGEGETQYF
CDR3 DNA: TGTGCCACCAGCATCTCGGGGGAGGGGGAGACCCAGTACTTC
D gene: TRBD2
clone size: -
V gene: TRBV15
J gene: TRBJ2-5

CDR3 protein: CASSVPGTALYEQYF
CDR3 DNA: TGTGCCAGCAGTGTTCCTGGGACAGCCCTCTACGAGCAGTACTTC
D gene: TRBD1
clone size: once
V gene: TRBV2
J gene: TRBJ2-7

CDR3 protein: CASSPLGPESSYNSPLHF
CDR3 DNA: TGTGCCAGCAGCCCTCTGGGCCCTGAAAGCTCCTATAATTCACCCCTCCACTTT
D gene: -
clone size: -
V gene: TRBV7-6
J gene: TRBJ1-6

CDR3 protein: CASSPLPQGAFSPLHF
CDR3 DNA: TGTGCCAGCTCACCGTTACCACAGGGGGCATTTTCACCCCTCCACTTT
D gene: TRBD1
clone size: few
V gene: TRBV18
J gene: TRBJ1-6

CDR3 protein: CASSKEAGRYEQYF
CDR3 DNA: TGTGCCAGCAGCAAAGAGGCGGGGCGGTACGAGCAGTACTTC
D gene: -
clone size: -
V gene: TRBV21-1
J gene: TRBJ2-7

CDR3 protein: CSVSGGPFNEQFF
CDR3 DNA: TGCAGCGTATCGGGAGGGCCCTTCAATGAGCAGTTCTTC
D gene: TRBD2
clone size: -
V gene: TRBV29-1
J gene: TRBJ2-1

CDR3 protein: CSVEKGAPYEQYF
CDR3 DNA: TGCAGCGTTGAAAAAGGGGCCCCCTACGAGCAGTACTTC
D gene: -
clone size: once
V gene: TRBV29-1
J gene: TRBJ2-7

CDR3 protein: CASSLASLGDLYF
CDR3 DNA: TGTGCCAGCAGCTTAGCATCCCTCGGGGATTTATATTTT
D gene: -
clone size: -
V gene: TRBV7-2
J gene: TRBJ1-3

CDR3 protein: CSARTTANGETQYF
CDR3 DNA: TGCAGCGCTCGAACGACAGCGAATGGAGAGACCCAGTACTTC
D gene: -
clone size: few
V gene: TRBV29-1
J gene: TRBJ2-5

CDR3 protein: CASSQDGGGYSGNTIYF
CDR3 DNA: TGCGCCAGCAGCCAAGATGGTGGGGGCTACTCTGGAAACACCATATATTTT
D gene: -
clone size: few
V gene: TRBV4-3
J gene: TRBJ1-3

CDR3 protein: CASSEGQLDYEQYF
CDR3 DNA: TGTGCCAGCAGTGAAGGGCAGCTAGACTACGAGCAGTACTTC
D gene: -
clone size: -
V gene: TRBV6-1
J gene: TRBJ2-7

CDR3 protein: CASSQDSLAGGQDEQFF
CDR3 DNA: TGTGCCAGCAGCCAAGATAGTCTAGCGGGAGGCCAGGATGAGCAGTTCTTC
D gene: TRBD2
clone size: -
V gene: TRBV4-2
J gene: TRBJ2-1

CDR3 protein: CASSLGSTGGGEQYF
CDR3 DNA: TGCGCCAGCAGCTTAGGCTCGACAGGCGGTGGAGAGCAGTACTTC
D gene: -
clone size: -
V gene: TRBV5-1
J gene: TRBJ2-7

CDR3 protein: CASSSRTGVGETQYF
CDR3 DNA: TGTGCCAGCAGCTCAAGGACAGGGGTCGGTGAGACCCAGTACTTC
D gene: TRBD1
clone size: -
V gene: TRBV7-9
J gene: TRBJ2-5

CDR3 protein: CASSLGNGYNEQFF
CDR3 DNA: TGCGCCAGCAGCTTGGGAAACGGCTACAATGAGCAGTTCTTC
D gene: -
clone size: -
V gene: TRBV5-1
J gene: TRBJ2-1

CDR3 protein: CASSTTGPQHF
CDR3 DNA: TGTGCCAGCAGCACGACAGGTCCCCAGCATTTT
D gene: -
clone size: -
V gene: TRBV28
J gene: TRBJ1-5

CDR3 protein: CASSVGVDGNTIYF
CDR3 DNA: TGTGCCAGCTCAGTCGGGGTGGATGGAAACACCATATATTTT
D gene: -
clone size: -
V gene: TRBV18
J gene: TRBJ1-3

CDR3 protein: CASSYSRGRGTEAFF
CDR3 DNA: TGTGCCAGCAGTTATTCCAGGGGGCGGGGAACTGAAGCTTTCTTT
D gene: TRBD1
clone size: -
V gene: TRBV6-6
J gene: TRBJ1-1

CDR3 protein: CASSVIGQGLYEQYF
CDR3 DNA: TGTGCCAGCAGTGTGATTGGACAGGGTCTGTACGAGCAGTACTTC
D gene: TRBD1
clone size: -
V gene: TRBV2
J gene: TRBJ2-7

CDR3 protein: CAIRGGSYNEQFF
CDR3 DNA: TGTGCCATACGAGGGGGATCCTACAATGAGCAGTTCTTC
D gene: -
clone size: -
V gene: TRBV10-3
J gene: TRBJ2-1

CDR3 protein: CAISEASTETQYF
CDR3 DNA: TGTGCCATCAGTGAGGCTAGCACAGAGACCCAGTACTTC
D gene: -
clone size: -
V gene: TRBV10-3
J gene: TRBJ2-5

CDR3 protein: CASSLGVNEQFF
CDR3 DNA: TGTGCCAGCAGTTTAGGAGTGAATGAGCAGTTCTTC
D gene: -
clone size: -
V gene: TRBV28
J gene: TRBJ2-1

CDR3 protein: CASMGWPLNNEQFF
CDR3 DNA: TGTGCCAGCATGGGCTGGCCTTTGAATAATGAGCAGTTCTTC
D gene: -
clone size: -
V gene: TRBV6-1
J gene: TRBJ2-1

CDR3 protein: CASGTGLAAREQFF
CDR3 DNA: TGTGCCAGTGGAACGGGACTAGCGGCGAGGGAGCAGTTCTTC
D gene: TRBD2
clone size: -
V gene: TRBV19
J gene: TRBJ2-1